The TCR beta chain under discussion was sequenced for a study of early T cells in non-severe SARS-CoV-2 infection. Study summary: Chains from this unsorted whole-blood bulk RNA could not be paired. Findings and limits, study-wide: Matching against VDJdb likely underestimated virus-specific expansions, favoring anti-spike CD8.

A note on this clonotype: Its target is not known.

CDR3 length equals 15 residues. V lost 5 bases to trimming and J lost 3 bases, with 16 bases between them. Germline V CDR1 and CDR2: SGHAT, FQNNGV. Each single cDNA molecule received a unique molecular identifier. One entry per CDR3 protein, called by TCRdb with MiXCR from the 5' RACE reads. The table shows 25,000 to 35,000 distinct CDR3 sequences, with 4% to 5.5% occurring only once. Material: whole blood. The TCR originated in an adult who was a healthcare worker with PCR-confirmed SARS-CoV-2 infection or an uninfected control (not recorded which). The V call is TRBV11-2, the J call TRBJ2-5; D tentatively fits TRBD1 or TRBD2 (6 bases each). CDR3 protein: CASSQGGTPKETQYF. CDR3 DNA: TGTGCCAGCAGCCAAGGGGGGACTCCCAAAGAGACCCAGTACTTC.